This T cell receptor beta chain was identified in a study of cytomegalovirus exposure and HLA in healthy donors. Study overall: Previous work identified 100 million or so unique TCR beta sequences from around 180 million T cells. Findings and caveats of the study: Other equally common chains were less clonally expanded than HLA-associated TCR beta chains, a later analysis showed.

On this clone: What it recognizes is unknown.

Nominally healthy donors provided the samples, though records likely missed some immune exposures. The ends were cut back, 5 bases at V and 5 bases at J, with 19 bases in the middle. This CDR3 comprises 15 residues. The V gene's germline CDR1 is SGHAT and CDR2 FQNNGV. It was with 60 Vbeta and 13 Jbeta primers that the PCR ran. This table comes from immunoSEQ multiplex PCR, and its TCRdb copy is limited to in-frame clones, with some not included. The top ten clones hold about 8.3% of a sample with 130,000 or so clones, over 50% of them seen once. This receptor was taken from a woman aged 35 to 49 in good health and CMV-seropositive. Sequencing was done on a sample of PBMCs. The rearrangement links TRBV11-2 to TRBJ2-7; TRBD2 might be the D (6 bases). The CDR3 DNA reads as TGTGCCAGCAGCCCCTGGGACTTCGAGGGGAACGAGCAGTACTTC. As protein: CASSPWDFEGNEQYF.